A selection of T cell receptor beta chains follows, all from one sample in a study of T cell responses to AZD1222 COVID-19 vaccine. Clones were read by immunoSEQ multiplex PCR, and TCRdb kept only the in-frame ones, dropping some. This table has more than 110,000 clones, about 92% appearing once. The sequencing used peripheral blood, collected on day 0 of AZD1222 vaccination. The receptors shown here come from an adult in good health. CDR3s include the opening cysteine and the closing phenylalanine or tryptophan. The order of the fields is J gene, V gene, clone size, CDR3 protein. Clone size is shown for a subset of rows, as once, few, many or a class of expanded clone.

>TRBJ2-7|TRBV9|NA
CASSPEGGGASYEQYF
>TRBJ2-7|TRBV11-3|NA
CASSRGREQYF
>TRBJ1-1|TRBV6-5|NA
CASSADTGGEAFF
>TRBJ2-7|TRBV11-1|once
CASSTTSGGYEQYF
>TRBJ1-6|TRBV7-2|NA
CASSLGPGSYNSPLHF
>TRBJ2-2|TRBV19|once
CASSRLAGSGELFF
>TRBJ1-1|TRBV27|NA
CASSPRPNTEAFF
>TRBJ2-2|TRBV5-1|NA
CASSLDSPTGELFF
>TRBJ2-5|TRBV5-1|NA
CASSSSGVLKETQYF
>TRBJ1-2|TRBV6-4|NA
CASSDSAGRPNYGYTF
>TRBJ1-6|TRBV5-1|NA
CASSSGTGNSPLHF
>TRBJ1-3|TRBV11-2|once
CASSFIRDGNTIYF
>TRBJ1-1|TRBV5-1|NA
CASSLEGMGTGNTEAFF
>TRBJ2-1|TRBV28|NA
CASRPQGQGSRNEQFF
>TRBJ2-2|TRBV27|NA
CASATRRGFTGELFF
>TRBJ1-1|TRBV19|NA
CASTPGRGPGGAEAFF
>TRBJ1-5|TRBV30|NA
CAWDGGSNQPQHF
>TRBJ1-6|TRBV4-3|NA
CASSQEGTGNSPLHF
>TRBJ1-3|TRBV7-2|few
CASSLEAEGNTIYF
>TRBJ2-2|TRBV29-1|once
CSVEWGGYTGELFF
>TRBJ1-5|TRBV18|NA
CASSPESYSNQPQHF
>TRBJ1-6|TRBV2|NA
CASSPDNSPLHF
>TRBJ1-5|TRBV5-6|NA
CASSLTGVSNQPQHF